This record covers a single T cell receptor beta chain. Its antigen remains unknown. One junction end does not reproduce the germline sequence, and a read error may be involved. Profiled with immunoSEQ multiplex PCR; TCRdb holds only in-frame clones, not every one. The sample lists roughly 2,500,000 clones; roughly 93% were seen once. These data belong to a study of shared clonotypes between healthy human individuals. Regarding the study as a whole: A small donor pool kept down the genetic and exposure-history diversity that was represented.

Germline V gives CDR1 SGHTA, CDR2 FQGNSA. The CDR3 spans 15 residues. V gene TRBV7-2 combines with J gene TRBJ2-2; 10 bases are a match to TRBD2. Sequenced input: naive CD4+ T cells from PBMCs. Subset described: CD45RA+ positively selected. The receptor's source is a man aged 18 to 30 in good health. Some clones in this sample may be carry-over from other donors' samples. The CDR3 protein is CASSVAGGGTGELFF. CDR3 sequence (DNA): TGTGCCAGCAGCGTAGCGGGAGGTGGGACCGGGGAGCTGTTTTTT.